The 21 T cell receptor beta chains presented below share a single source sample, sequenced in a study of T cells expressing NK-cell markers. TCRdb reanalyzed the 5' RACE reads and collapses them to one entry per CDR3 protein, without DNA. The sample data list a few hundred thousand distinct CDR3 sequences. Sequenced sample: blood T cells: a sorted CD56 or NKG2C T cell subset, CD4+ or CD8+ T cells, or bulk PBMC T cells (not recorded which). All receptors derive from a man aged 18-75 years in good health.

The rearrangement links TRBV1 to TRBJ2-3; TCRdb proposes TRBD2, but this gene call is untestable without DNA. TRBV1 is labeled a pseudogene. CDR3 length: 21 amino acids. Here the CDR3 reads CTSSQGPTGTSGGTSTDTQYF.

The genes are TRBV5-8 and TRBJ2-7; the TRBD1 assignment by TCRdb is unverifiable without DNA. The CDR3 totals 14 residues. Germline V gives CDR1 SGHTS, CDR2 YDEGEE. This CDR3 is CASSLTRQGGEQYF.

The CDR3 region is CASSERKVFPSTDTQYF. The chain is built from TRBV6-1 and TRBJ2-3. This CDR3 spans 17 amino acids. Germline V gene data show CDR1 as MNHNS and CDR2 as SASEGT.

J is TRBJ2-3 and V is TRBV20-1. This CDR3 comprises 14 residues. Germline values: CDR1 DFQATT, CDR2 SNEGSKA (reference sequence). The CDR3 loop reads CSAREEDPRDTQYF.

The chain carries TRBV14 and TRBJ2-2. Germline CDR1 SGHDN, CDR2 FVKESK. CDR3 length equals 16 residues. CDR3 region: CASSQGLSARTGELFF.

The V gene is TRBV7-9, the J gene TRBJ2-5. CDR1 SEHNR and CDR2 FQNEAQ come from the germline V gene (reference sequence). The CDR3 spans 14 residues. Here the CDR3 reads CASSLAAATETQYF.

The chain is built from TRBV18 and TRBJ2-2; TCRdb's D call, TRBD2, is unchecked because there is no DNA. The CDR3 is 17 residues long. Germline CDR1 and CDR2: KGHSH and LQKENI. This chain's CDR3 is CASSLSRGSPNTGELFF.

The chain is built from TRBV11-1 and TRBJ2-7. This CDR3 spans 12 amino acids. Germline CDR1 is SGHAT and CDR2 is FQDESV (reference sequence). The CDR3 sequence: CASSPESYEQYF.

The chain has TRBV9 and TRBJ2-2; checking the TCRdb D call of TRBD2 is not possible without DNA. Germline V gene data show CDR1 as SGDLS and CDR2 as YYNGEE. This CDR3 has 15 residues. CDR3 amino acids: CASSVVAGRSGELFF.

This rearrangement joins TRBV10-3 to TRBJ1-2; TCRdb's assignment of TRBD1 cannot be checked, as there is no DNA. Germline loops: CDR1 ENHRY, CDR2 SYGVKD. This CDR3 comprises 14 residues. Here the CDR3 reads CAISEGQEGYGYTF.

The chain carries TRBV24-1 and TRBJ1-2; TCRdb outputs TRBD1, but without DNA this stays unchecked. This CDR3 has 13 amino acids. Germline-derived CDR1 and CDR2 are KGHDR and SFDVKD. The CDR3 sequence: CATSDQQGFGYTF.

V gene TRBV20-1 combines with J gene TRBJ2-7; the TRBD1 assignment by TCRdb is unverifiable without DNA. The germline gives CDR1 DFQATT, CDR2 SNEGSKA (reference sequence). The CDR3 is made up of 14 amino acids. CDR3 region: CSAPKAGTTYEQYF.

CDR3 sequence: CASSATSNQETQYF. The chain carries TRBV2 and TRBJ2-5; TCRdb's D gene call, TRBD2, goes unchecked for lack of DNA. The CDR3 sequence is 14 residues long. The germline V gene has CDR1 SNHLY and CDR2 FYNNEI.

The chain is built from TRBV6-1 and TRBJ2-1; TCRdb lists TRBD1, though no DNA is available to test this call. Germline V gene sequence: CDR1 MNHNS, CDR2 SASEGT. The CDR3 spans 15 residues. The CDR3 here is CASRARGGYYNEQFF.

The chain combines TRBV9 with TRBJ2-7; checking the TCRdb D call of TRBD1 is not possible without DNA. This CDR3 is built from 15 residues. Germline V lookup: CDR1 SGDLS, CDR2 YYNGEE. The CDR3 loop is CASSVGRTGSYEQYF.

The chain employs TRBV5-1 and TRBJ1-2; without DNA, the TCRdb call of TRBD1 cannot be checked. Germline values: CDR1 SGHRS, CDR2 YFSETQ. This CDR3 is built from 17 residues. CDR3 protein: CASSPDRGLGGSYGYTF.

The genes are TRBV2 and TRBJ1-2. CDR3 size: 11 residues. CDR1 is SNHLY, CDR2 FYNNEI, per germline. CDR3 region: CASRRDYGYTF.

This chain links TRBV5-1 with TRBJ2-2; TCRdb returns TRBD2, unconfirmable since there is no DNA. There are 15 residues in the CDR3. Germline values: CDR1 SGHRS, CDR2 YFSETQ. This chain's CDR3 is CASRPPVLVTGELFF.

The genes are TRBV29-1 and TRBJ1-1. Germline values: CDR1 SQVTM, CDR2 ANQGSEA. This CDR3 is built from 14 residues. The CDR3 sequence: CSPPNEGGFTEAFF.

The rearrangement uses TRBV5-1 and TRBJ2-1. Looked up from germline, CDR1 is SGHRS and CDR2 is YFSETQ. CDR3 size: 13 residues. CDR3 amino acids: CASSLPHNNEQFF.

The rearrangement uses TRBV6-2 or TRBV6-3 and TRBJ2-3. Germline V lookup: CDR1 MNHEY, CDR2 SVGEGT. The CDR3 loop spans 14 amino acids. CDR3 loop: CASSYSIVGDTQYF.